This TCR beta chain stems from a study of blood T cell repertoires in COVID-19. Whole-study context: From T cells, B-cell-depleted T cells, or PBMCs came the material, which was cDNA or gDNA.

Per the authors' pipeline: Estimation of nucleated cell counts relied on the amplification of reference gene primers. Using immunoSEQ multiplex PCR, the repertoire was profiled, and TCRdb retains in-frame clones only, with some absent. That table supplies the V and J calls and clone size; D and trimming were determined from the DNA. Of about half a million clones in the sample, roughly nine tenths were seen once. Clinical histories supplied by participants themselves formed the basis of cohort assignment. Resolution of symptoms, clearance, or two negative PCRs was present in recovered Cohort 3 donors. This CDR3 region has 14 residues. Trimming cost V 1 base and J 8 bases, with 14 bases left between them. Germline V gives CDR1 SEHNR, CDR2 FQNEAQ (reference sequence).

This chain links TRBV7-9 with TRBJ1-2; D perhaps matches TRBD1 (5 bases). The receptor's source is a woman aged 60-75 years who had recovered from COVID-19. Sequencing was performed on PBMCs or T cells enriched from blood (not recorded which). CDR3 sequence (DNA): TGTGCCAGCAGCTTAGAGGCCAGGTCAGGGGGCTACACCTTC. Its protein is CASSLEARSGGYTF.